The sequence of this TCR beta chain was determined in a study of T cell responses to AZD1222 COVID-19 vaccine. Remarks on this clone: Antigen specificity is unknown.

Produced via immunoSEQ multiplex PCR; TCRdb's table is partial and in-frame only. In the table there are 200,000 or so clones, about 93% of which are singletons. Second-dose groups at about 4 or about 12 weeks were pooled. Broader study findings: Repertoire sampling happened only post peak T cell response. Only 6 or 7 AZD1222 recipients tested seropositive at baseline. Clonal diversity was possibly underestimated, and the donors were mostly white British, with more females.

The CDR3 is made up of 14 amino acids. Germline CDR1 SNHLY, CDR2 FYNNEI. V lost 5 bases to trimming and J lost 1 base, with 12 bases between them. Sequencing used peripheral blood, obtained 28 days after the second AZD1222 dose. The J gene is TRBJ2-7, the V gene TRBV2; perhaps TRBD1 as D (5 bases). The TCR originated in an adult who received the AZD1222 COVID-19 vaccine. DNA of the CDR3: TGTGCCAGCAGTTCAAGGGGTGCTTCCTACGAGCAGTACTTC. Residues: CASSSRGASYEQYF.